Each of the 17 T cell receptor beta chains below was sequenced from the same sample in a study of blood T cell repertoires in COVID-19. Sequencing was performed with immunoSEQ multiplex PCR; in TCRdb, only in-frame clones are kept and a portion is missing. Here the sample spans fewer than 80,000 clones, around 90% being singletons. Sequencing was performed on peripheral blood. These receptors all stem from a human donor in a cohort sampled during active COVID-19.

This clone was counted once. Other DNA sequences in the same sample also yield this CDR3. The V gene is TRBV6-2 or TRBV6-3, the J gene TRBJ2-3; D gene unclear. CDR3 length equals 12 residues. Germline V CDR1 and CDR2: MNHEY, SVGEGT. V was shortened by 5 bases and J by 2 bases, with 5 bases between the two germline ends. The CDR3 DNA reads as TGTGCCAGCAGTAGCTCCACAGATACGCAGTATTTT. Encoded protein: CASSSSTDTQYF.

The rearrangement uses TRBV11-2 and TRBJ2-5; TRBD2 matches 7 bases. This CDR3 region has 19 residues. Trimming removed 1 base from V and 0 bases from J; junction bases left unmatched: 14. Germline loops: CDR1 SGHAT, CDR2 FQNNGV. The CDR3 DNA follows: TGTGCCAGCAGCTTAGTTCGGGCGGGAGATTTTACGTACCAAGAGACCCAGTACTTC. Amino acid sequence: CASSLVRAGDFTYQETQYF.

This clone has only one observation. The V gene is TRBV27, the J gene TRBJ2-7; D possibly corresponds to TRBD1 (6 bases). With 4 bases removed from V and 6 bases from J, the gap between germline ends came to 16 bases. Germline V gives CDR1 MNHEY, CDR2 SMNVEV (reference sequence). The CDR3 spans 14 residues. CDR3: CASSSPGAAREQYF. CDR3 nucleotide sequence: TGTGCCAGCAGTTCACCAGGGGCCGCTCGCGAGCAGTACTTC.

The sample holds one count of this clone. The chain joins TRBV28 to TRBJ2-7, with D possibly being TRBD1 (8 bases). This CDR3 is 16 amino acids long. The V and J ends lost 5 bases and 4 bases respectively, with 21 bases between them. CDR1 is MDHEN, CDR2 SYDVKM, per germline. The CDR3 region has the DNA TGTGCCAGCAGTAGTGTCACAGGGGGGGGACGATACGAGCAGTACTTC. Translation gives CASSSVTGGGRYEQYF.

The chain combines TRBV19 with TRBJ2-3; a weak D match, TRBD2 (6 bases). V gave up 4 bases and J gave up 3 bases, with 11 bases separating them. The CDR3 length is 14 residues. Germline CDR1 and CDR2: LNHDA and SQIVND (reference sequence). The CDR3 spells CASSNPGGTDTQYF. The DNA for the CDR3 is TGTGCCAGTAGTAACCCCGGAGGGACAGATACGCAGTATTTT.

This clone showed up just a few times. V gene TRBV4-3 combines with J gene TRBJ2-7; maybe TRBD1 (7 bases). With 2 bases removed from V and 9 bases from J, the gap between germline ends came to 14 bases. Looked up from germline, CDR1 is LGHNA and CDR2 is YSLEER. CDR3 length: 13 residues. CDR3 sequence: CASSQRQGGLQYF. The CDR3 DNA reads TGCGCCAGCAGCCAACGACAGGGAGGCTTGCAGTACTTC.

This clone appeared a few times. V is TRBV19 and J is TRBJ1-5, with 8 bases matching TRBD1. J was trimmed by 7 bases and V by 4 bases; bases with no gene match: 6. The CDR3 extends over 14 amino acids. Germline lookup yields CDR1 LNHDA and CDR2 SQIVND (reference sequence). CDR3 sequence (DNA): TGTGCCAGTAGTACCGACAGGGGTGGGCAGCCCCAGCATTTT. Translated, it gives CASSTDRGGQPQHF.

The chain carries TRBV6-4 and TRBJ2-2; the match to TRBD2 covers 8 bases. Germline V gene data show CDR1 as MRHNA and CDR2 as SNTAGT. The CDR3 is made up of 18 amino acids. The ends lost 5 bases at V and 1 base at J; junction bases unmatched: 12. CDR3 bases: TGTGCCAGCAGTCCCCGCGCGTCGGGAGGGCAGAACACCGGGGAGCTGTTTTTT. Encoded protein: CASSPRASGGQNTGELFF.

The chain combines TRBV6-5 with TRBJ1-1; 8 positions agree with TRBD1. The ends lost 5 bases at V and 1 base at J; junction bases unmatched: 6. This CDR3 contains 15 residues. Germline assignment: CDR1 MNHEY and CDR2 SVGAGI. The CDR3 nucleotides are TGTGCCAGCAGTATGGAAGGGACAGGGAACACTGAAGCTTTCTTT. Amino acid sequence: CASSMEGTGNTEAFF.

V is TRBV27 and J is TRBJ1-6; D not resolved. V was trimmed by 3 bases and J by 7 bases, leaving 10 bases between them. The CDR3 covers 14 residues. Germline CDR1 reads MNHEY; CDR2 reads SMNVEV (reference sequence). CDR3 protein: CASSFPGGNSPLHF. As DNA, the CDR3 is TGTGCCAGCAGTTTCCCGGGAGGGAATTCACCCCTCCACTTT.

The chain has TRBV6-2 or TRBV6-3 and TRBJ2-5; 8 nucleotides agree with TRBD2. The CDR3 is 16 residues long. Trimming removed 5 bases from V and 1 base from J; junction bases left unmatched: 9. CDR1 and CDR2 from the germline V gene are MNHEY and SVGEGT. For the CDR3, the DNA is TGTGCCAGCAGTGCCGAGGAGCGGGGGCCCCAAGAGACCCAGTACTTC. Amino acids: CASSAEERGPQETQYF.

This rearrangement joins TRBV27 to TRBJ1-5, with D tentatively TRBD1 (5 bases). Germline CDR1 MNHEY, CDR2 SMNVEV (reference sequence). The CDR3 sequence is 12 residues long. Trimming removed 3 bases at V and 13 bases at J, with 13 bases between. The CDR3 here is CASSLLSGPQHF. In DNA form, the CDR3 reads TGTGCCAGCAGTTTGTTGTCAGGGCCTCAGCATTTT.

The chain is built from TRBV5-1 and TRBJ1-1, with D perhaps TRBD1 (5 bases). The CDR3 has 15 residues. V lost 4 bases, J lost 4 bases, and 17 bases lay in between. Looked up from germline, CDR1 is SGHRS and CDR2 is YFSETQ. CDR3 amino acids: CASSPGSGLSTEAFF. CDR3 DNA sequence: TGCGCCAGCAGCCCCGGTTCAGGGCTGAGCACTGAAGCTTTCTTT.

The rearrangement joins TRBV6-4 to TRBJ1-4, with D uncertain. Germline values: CDR1 MRHNA, CDR2 SNTAGT. This CDR3 spans 20 amino acids. Trimming shortened V by 6 bases and J by 2 bases, and 28 bases separated the two germline ends. The CDR3 here is CASSRPLWATRGGTNEKLFF. CDR3 DNA: TGTGCCAGCAGCCGTCCCCTTTGGGCGACTCGGGGTGGCACTAATGAAAAACTGTTTTTT.

This chain uses TRBV4-3 with TRBJ2-3; tentatively, D is TRBD2 (6 bases). The CDR3 runs 15 residues. V was clipped by 1 base and J by 1 base, with 9 bases between them. Per the germline V gene, CDR1 is LGHNA and CDR2 is YSLEER. CDR3 coding DNA: TGCGCCAGCAGCCAAGTACAGCGGGGCACAGATACGCAGTATTTT. It translates to CASSQVQRGTDTQYF.

The V and J genes are TRBV3-1 (or the pseudogene TRBV3-2) and TRBJ2-1; D is ambiguous. V lost 3 bases to trimming and J lost 10 bases, with 10 bases between them. The CDR3 runs 12 residues. Germline V CDR1 and CDR2: LGHDT, YNNKEL (reference sequence). The CDR3 nucleotides are TGTGCCAGCAGCCATGGCTCCCGAGAGCAGTTCTTC. This encodes CASSHGSREQFF.

This rearrangement joins TRBV7-9 to TRBJ1-1; a possible D gene is TRBD1 (6 bases). The V gene's germline CDR1 is SEHNR and CDR2 FQNEAQ (reference sequence). V shed 2 bases and J shed 1 base, with 23 bases lying between them. The CDR3 loop spans 19 amino acids. For the CDR3, the DNA is TGTGCCAGCAGCTTAAAAAGGGGGACCGCCTCGACCAAGAACACTGAAGCTTTCTTT. Its translation is CASSLKRGTASTKNTEAFF.